This entry is about one TCR beta chain. Trimming took 3 bases from V and 5 from J, leaving 13 bases between them. From germline, CDR1 is MGHRA and CDR2 YSYEKL. The CDR3 is made up of 14 amino acids. These data belong to a study of blood T cells in healthy people across ages. Ranging in age from about 6 to 90, the donors were healthy Caucasian individuals from Russia. The second PCR ran about 6 to 11 cycles with a sample-barcoded 5' primer and J-beta primers. Each cDNA molecule carried a tag from a template-switch adaptor that contained 12 random nucleotides. TCRdb analysed the 5' RACE reads with MiXCR anew, one entry per CDR3 protein. This sample has 1.5 million to 2 million distinct CDR3 sequences, with around half found just once.

The sequenced material came from blood. The J gene is TRBJ2-5, the V gene TRBV4-1; no firm D call. This sequence was found in a woman aged 40-49 years in good health. DNA of the CDR3: TGCGCCAGCAGCCACGGCATAGGGCTGGAGACCCAGTACTTC. Translation: CASSHGIGLETQYF.